This T cell receptor beta chain came from a study of T cells in Graves' hyperthyroidism and ophthalmopathy. Disease duration under 2 months; hyperthyroidism patients were aged 18 to 65. Using RNA transcripts as the source, TCR beta CDR3 regions were amplified. RT-PCR in the first round (using the HTBI primer set) targeted the TCR CDR3. Via MiXCR, TCRdb re-called the multiplex PCR reads, giving one row per CDR3 protein. The sample lists more than 600,000 distinct CDR3 sequences; roughly 15% were seen once. Germline CDR1 DFQATT, CDR2 SNEGSKA (reference sequence). The CDR3 runs 11 residues. Trimming pared 3 bases from V and 3 bases from J, leaving 6 bases between.

V and J are TRBV20-1 and TRBJ2-7; D is uncertain. The sample taken for sequencing was blood. This receptor was taken from a man aged 18 to 35 with Graves' hyperthyroidism. The CDR3 DNA is TGCAGTGCTAGGTTTGTCTACGAGCAGTACTTC. Amino acid sequence: CSARFVYEQYF.